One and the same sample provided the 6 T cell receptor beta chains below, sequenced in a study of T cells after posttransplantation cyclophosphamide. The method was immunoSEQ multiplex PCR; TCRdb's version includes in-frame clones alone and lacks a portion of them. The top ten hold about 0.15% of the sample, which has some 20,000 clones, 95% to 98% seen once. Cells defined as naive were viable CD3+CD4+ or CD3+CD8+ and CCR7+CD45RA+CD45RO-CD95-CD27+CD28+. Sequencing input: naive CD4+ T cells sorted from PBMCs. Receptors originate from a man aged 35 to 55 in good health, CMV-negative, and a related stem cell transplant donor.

This chain's CDR3 is CASSWDYKSSYEQYF. Written as DNA, the CDR3 is TGCGCCAGCAGCTGGGACTATAAAAGCTCCTACGAGCAGTACTTC. The rearrangement joins TRBV5-1 to TRBJ2-5, with 7 bases matching TRBD2. The J call may be faulty, since TRBJ2-7 better matches the DNA end. This CDR3 region has 15 residues. CDR1 is SGHRS and CDR2 is YFSETQ in the germline V gene.

The CDR3 DNA is TGTGCCAGCAGCCTAGGGTCTCGGGAGATAGATACGCAGTATTTT. Residues: CASSLGSREIDTQYF. The rearrangement links TRBV7-2 to TRBJ2-3; D is possibly TRBD2 (6 bases). Trimming took off 5 bases at V and 5 bases at J, with 17 bases between the two ends. Germline V lookup: CDR1 SGHTA, CDR2 FQGNSA. This CDR3 spans 15 amino acids. Drawing the rest from reference TRBV7-2 and TRBJ2-3, the complete variable domain is GAGVSQSPSNKVTEKGKDVELRCDPISGHTALYWYRQSLGQGLEFLIYFQGNSAPDKSGLPSDRFSAERTGGSVSTLTIQRTQQEDSAVYLCASSLGSREIDTQYFGPGTRLTVL.

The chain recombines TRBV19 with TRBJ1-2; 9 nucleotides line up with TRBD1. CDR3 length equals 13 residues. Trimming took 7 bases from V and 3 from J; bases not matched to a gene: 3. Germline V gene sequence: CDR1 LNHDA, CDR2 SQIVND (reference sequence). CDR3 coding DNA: TGTGCCAGTACGCGACAGGGGGACTATGGCTACACCTTC. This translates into CASTRQGDYGYTF. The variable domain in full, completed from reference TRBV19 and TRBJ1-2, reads DGGITQSPKYLFRKEGQNVTLSCEQNLNHDAMYWYRQDPGQGLRLIYYSQIVNDFQKGDIAEGYSVSREKKESFPLTVTSAQKNPTAFYLCASTRQGDYGYTFGSGTRLTVV.

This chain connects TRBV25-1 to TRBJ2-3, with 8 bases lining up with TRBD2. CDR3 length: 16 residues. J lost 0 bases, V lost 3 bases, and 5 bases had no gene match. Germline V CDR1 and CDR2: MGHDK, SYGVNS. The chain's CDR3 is CASSDVSGGSTDTQYF. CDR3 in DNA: TGTGCCAGCAGTGACGTCAGCGGGGGAAGCACAGATACGCAGTATTTT.

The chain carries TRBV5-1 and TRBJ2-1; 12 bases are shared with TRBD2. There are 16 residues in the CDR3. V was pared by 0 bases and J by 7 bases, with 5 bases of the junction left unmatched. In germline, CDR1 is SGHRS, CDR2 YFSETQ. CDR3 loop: CASSLAASGRANEQFF. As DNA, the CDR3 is TGCGCCAGCAGCTTGGCGGCTAGCGGGAGGGCGAATGAGCAGTTCTTC. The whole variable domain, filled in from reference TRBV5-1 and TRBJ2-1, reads KAGVTQTPRYLIKTRGQQVTLSCSPISGHRSVSWYQQTPGQGLQFLFEYFSETQRNKGNFPGRFSGRQFSNSRSEMNVSTLELGDSALYLCASSLAASGRANEQFFGPGTRLTVL.

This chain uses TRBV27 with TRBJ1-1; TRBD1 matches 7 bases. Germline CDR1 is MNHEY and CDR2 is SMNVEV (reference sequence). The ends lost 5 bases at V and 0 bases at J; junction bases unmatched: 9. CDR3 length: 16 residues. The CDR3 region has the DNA TGTGCCAGCAGTCCACCGGACAGGATCATGAACACTGAAGCTTTCTTT. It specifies CASSPPDRIMNTEAFF.